This record concerns one TCR beta chain sequence. Those enrolled, adults aged roughly 18 to 90 years, came from around 24 US areas. Donors were grouped by their self-reported clinical history. The data stem from a study of blood T cell repertoires in COVID-19. The overall study: Sources were T cells, B-cell-depleted T cells, or PBMCs; the material itself was cDNA or gDNA.

Data came from immunoSEQ multiplex PCR; TCRdb stores just in-frame clones and leaves some out. The sample consists of hundreds of thousands of clones, approximately 83% of them appearing once. The germline V gene has CDR1 MNHEY and CDR2 SMNVEV (reference sequence). The ends lost 3 bases at V and 4 bases at J; junction bases unmatched: 13. The CDR3 consists of 17 residues. Sequenced: PBMCs or T cells enriched from blood (not recorded which). This receptor was taken from a woman in her 40s with acute COVID-19. The genes are TRBV27 and TRBJ2-5; 8 nucleotides align to TRBD2. The CDR3 spells CASSFGLSGRWGETQYF. The CDR3 DNA sequence: TGTGCCAGCAGTTTCGGCTTGAGCGGGAGATGGGGAGAGACCCAGTACTTC.